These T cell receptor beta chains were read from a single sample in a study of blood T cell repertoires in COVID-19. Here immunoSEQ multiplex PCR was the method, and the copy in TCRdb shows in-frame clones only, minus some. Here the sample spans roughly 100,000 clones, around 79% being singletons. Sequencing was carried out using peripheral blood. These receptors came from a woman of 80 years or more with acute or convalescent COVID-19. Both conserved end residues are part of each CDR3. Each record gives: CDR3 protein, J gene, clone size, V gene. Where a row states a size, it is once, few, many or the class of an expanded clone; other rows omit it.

CASSPMDSKGSPLHF	TRBJ1-6	few	TRBV18
CASSQAGTSGGASETQYF	TRBJ2-5	-	TRBV9
CASRPGQSSGNTIYF	TRBJ1-3	-	TRBV9
CASSLGPEDRPQHF	TRBJ1-5	-	TRBV5-5
CASSLDRGDDNEQFF	TRBJ2-1	once	TRBV5-4
CASSQRGRGWVREQFF	TRBJ2-1	-	TRBV14
CATSSEWRPNEKLFF	TRBJ1-4	few	TRBV15
CASRQSENSPLHF	TRBJ1-6	once	TRBV5-1
CASSEDWFSGNTIYF	TRBJ1-3	-	TRBV11-2
CASSQTGLAGGWDEQFF	TRBJ2-1	few	TRBV23-1
CASSPLGGGTYNEQFF	TRBJ2-1	once	TRBV4-1
CASSPRYRGSNYGYTF	TRBJ1-2	-	TRBV7-2
CASSPGTPQETQYF	TRBJ2-5	-	TRBV14
CASRRTSGGADTQYF	TRBJ2-3	-	TRBV6-5
CASTGNPNTIYF	TRBJ1-3	-	TRBV19
CASSEGGLDFNEQFF	TRBJ2-1	-	TRBV2
CASSKGQGTEAFF	TRBJ1-1	-	TRBV6-5
CASSSGKSSYEQYF	TRBJ2-7	-	TRBV6-5
CASSPLASGKTGELFF	TRBJ2-2	-	TRBV18
CATSDSGINYGYTF	TRBJ1-2	-	TRBV24-1
CSVPGVYGYTF	TRBJ1-2	few	TRBV29-1
CASSPPAGGTEQYF	TRBJ2-7	-	TRBV18
CAWSVNQGGGYTF	TRBJ1-2	few	TRBV30
CASSQRSSRNVNTEAFF	TRBJ1-1	once	TRBV4-1
CASSSPDRGLEKLFF	TRBJ1-4	-	TRBV7-2
CASMTGQGTDTQYF	TRBJ2-3	-	TRBV6-5
CASSLSSSPLHF	TRBJ1-6	-	TRBV19
CATSDRFVGRVFYNEQFF	TRBJ2-1	-	TRBV24-1
CASSSGQGNSPLHF	TRBJ1-6	-	TRBV5-6
CASSKSTGTGPKLGTEAFF	TRBJ1-1	few	TRBV19
CASSPSYSKLNTEAFF	TRBJ1-1	-	TRBV18
CASRFTGGDTDTQYF	TRBJ2-3	-	TRBV5-1
CASSLNRGQAEAFF	TRBJ1-1	few	TRBV5-4
CASSPSSGRVGDTQYF	TRBJ2-3	-	TRBV4-3
CATSDLGTSGIIYEQYF	TRBJ2-7	-	TRBV24-1
CASSSQGTSNTGELFF	TRBJ2-2	-	TRBV9
CASSLGQGAYYEQYF	TRBJ2-7	-	TRBV5-4
CASSQALAGVTQYF	TRBJ2-5	-	TRBV3-1/TRBV3-2
CASSEQGGDEQYF	TRBJ2-7	few	TRBV9
CASSLGRPTGIKGEKLFF	TRBJ1-4	-	TRBV27
CASSQETSTNYGYTF	TRBJ1-2	few	TRBV28
CASSPGRVGGNTIYF	TRBJ1-3	-	TRBV11-2
CASRSPGAYNEQFF	TRBJ2-1	-	TRBV7-2
CASSFGLEPQHF	TRBJ1-5	-	TRBV12-3/TRBV12-4
CASSPFPGTGSGNTIYF	TRBJ1-3	once	TRBV5-1
CASSTGLAGLAWFF	TRBJ2-1	-	TRBV7-6
CASSAITVQPQHF	TRBJ1-5	once	TRBV5-8
CASSPRQGSGYGYTF	TRBJ1-2	-	TRBV7-2
CASSVTGGLSPYEQYF	TRBJ2-7	-	TRBV9
CASSPLQGGSYNEQFF	TRBJ2-1	-	TRBV18